The T cell receptor beta chain under discussion was sequenced for a study of neurological immune-mediated disorders. Synthesis of cDNA was carried out by template-switch 5'RACE. The reaction used 10-nucleotide random UMIs. One entry per CDR3 protein, called by TCRdb with MiXCR from the 5' RACE reads. The sample gives roughly 70,000 distinct CDR3 sequences, 4% to 6% of which show up once; 2.8% is in the top ten. This clonotype was recorded at least ten times. The antigen remains undetermined. Overall study findings and caveats: Association with the multiple sclerosis repertoire cluster was not found for any clinical or MRI feature. Falling below healthy controls, multiple sclerosis showed the least TCR clonal expansion, while HTLV-1-associated myelopathy showed the most. The expanded clones of different subjects shared no CDR3 amino acid sequences (suggesting private repertoires in all groups).

V gave up 4 bases and J gave up 7 bases, with 9 bases separating them. Germline-derived CDR1 and CDR2 are SGHRS and YFSETQ. The CDR3 has 12 amino acids. The V call is TRBV5-1, the J call TRBJ2-4; tentative D call: TRBD2 (5 bases). The sequence was collected from a woman aged 25 to 39 with multiple sclerosis. The sequenced sample consisted of PBMCs. Here the CDR3 reads CASSILGNIQYF. The DNA for the CDR3 is TGCGCCAGCAGCATACTAGGGAACATTCAGTACTTC.